The TCR beta chain described here comes from a study of shared clonotypes between healthy human individuals. Looked up from germline, CDR1 is SGHVS and CDR2 is FQNEAQ. V lost 1 base and J 4 bases, leaving 9 bases between the germline ends. The CDR3 is made up of 14 amino acids. Authors' processing steps: Filtering differed, since immunoSEQ gave only junction sequences and no quality scores. Libraries were prepared by immunoSEQ multiplex PCR; TCRdb keeps only in-frame clonotypes and omits some of them. V and J calls and clone size are given by that table; D and trimming were obtained from the DNA. The sample shows more than 2 million clones, 90% to 95% of them seen only once. Positive CCR7 selection of CD45RO-negative cells yielded the naive CD8 cells, and terminally differentiated effector memory CD45RA+ cells were excluded. All the donors were Caucasian adults who lived in Nashville, Tennessee.

The rearrangement links TRBV7-8 to TRBJ2-3, with D uncertain. This receptor was identified in a man aged 18 to 35 in good health. Some clones in this sample may be carry-over from other donors' samples. The specimen was naive CD8+ T cells from PBMCs. The DNA of the CDR3 is TGTGCCAGCAGCTTAGTTCCCCCCCCAGATACGCAGTATTTT. As protein: CASSLVPPPDTQYF.